This is a list of T cell receptor beta chains from one sample in a study of T cells expressing NK-cell markers. TCRdb reprocessed the 5' RACE reads, keeping one entry per CDR3 protein, no DNA. The sample has 30,000 or so distinct CDR3 sequences. The sample consisted of blood T cells: a sorted CD56 or NKG2C T cell subset, CD4+ or CD8+ T cells, or bulk PBMC T cells (not recorded which). The receptors were gathered from a woman between 18 and 75 years old in good health. Both conserved end residues are part of each CDR3. Fields, in order: J gene, V gene, CDR3 length, CDR3 protein.

TRBJ2-2 | TRBV7-6 | 15 | CASSPILPHTGELFF
TRBJ2-7 | TRBV12-5 | 13 | CASGLGSGSEQYF
TRBJ2-1 | TRBV9 | 16 | CASSVDGGSGYNEQFF
TRBJ2-1 | TRBV3-1 | 15 | CASSQPGQNLNEQFF
TRBJ2-7 | TRBV27 | 14 | CASGQTGPSYEQYF
TRBJ2-3 | TRBV6-5 | 13 | CASSYSNLDTQYF
TRBJ2-3 | TRBV12-3/TRBV12-4 | 15 | CASSLGQGETDTQYF
TRBJ2-5 | TRBV6-5 | 13 | CASSYKGWETQYF
TRBJ2-1 | TRBV9 | 16 | CASSVGLAGVYNEQFF
TRBJ2-7 | TRBV5-5 | 13 | CASSFPPVAEQYF
TRBJ2-7 | TRBV20-1 | 14 | CSAQPISNSYEQYF
TRBJ2-1 | TRBV20-1 | 11 | CSAISGIEQFF
TRBJ2-7 | TRBV6-1 | 13 | CASTGDTDYEQYF
TRBJ2-7 | TRBV27 | 17 | CASSLSIRARNLYEQYF
TRBJ2-4 | TRBV24-1 | 18 | CAPCGRGGAELAKNIQYF
TRBJ2-3 | TRBV29-1 | 14 | CSVEPRGAEDTQYF
TRBJ2-7 | TRBV29-1 | 13 | CSVEDQETYEQYF
TRBJ2-3 | TRBV5-1 | 16 | CASSAEYKLTASTQYF
TRBJ2-4 | TRBV29-1 | 14 | CSVVGILAKNIQYF
TRBJ2-7 | TRBV10-3 | 15 | CAISESKTNAYEQYF
TRBJ1-4 | TRBV2 | 16 | CASSEVVQNLNEKLFF
TRBJ2-7 | TRBV5-5 | 15 | CASRFREGEGYEQYF
TRBJ2-3 | TRBV29-1 | 16 | CSVVSPARDGTDTQYF
TRBJ2-1 | TRBV2 | 17 | CASSEPGLAGALNEQFF
TRBJ2-1 | TRBV4-2 | 22 | CASSQAYPGTSGKWSSYNEQFF
TRBJ2-1 | TRBV6-1 | 15 | CASSEWRGSYNEQFF
TRBJ1-5 | TRBV12-3/TRBV12-4 | 15 | CASSLRPQSNQPQHF
TRBJ2-3 | TRBV7-3 | 16 | CASSIDRAPAPDTQYF
TRBJ2-5 | TRBV11-2 | 14 | CASSLTGFEETQYF
TRBJ2-2 | TRBV2 | 14 | CASSEGALTGELFF
TRBJ1-2 | TRBV4-2 | 14 | CASSQDVGARGYTF
TRBJ1-1 | TRBV9 | 13 | CASSAGTYTEAFF
TRBJ2-7 | TRBV20-1 | 15 | CSARERDRSNYEQYF
TRBJ1-2 | TRBV12-3/TRBV12-4 | 12 | CASSLWTYGYTF
TRBJ1-2 | TRBV27 | 13 | CASTKSTGFGYTF
TRBJ2-3 | TRBV7-9 | 17 | CASSPPWDRGYTDTQYF
TRBJ2-3 | TRBV11-2 | 15 | CASSSSGASTDTQYF
TRBJ2-5 | TRBV5-1 | 16 | CASSLTRDRAQETQYF
TRBJ2-1 | TRBV27 | 18 | CASSLYPPGASSYNEQFF
TRBJ2-5 | TRBV4-1 | 20 | CASSQDWGLSFRDPQETQYF
TRBJ2-1 | TRBV12-3/TRBV12-4 | 16 | CASSPGTSGGDNEQFF
TRBJ2-7 | TRBV5-1 | 14 | CASSLGQGPYEQYF
TRBJ1-1 | TRBV7-8 | 15 | CASSLVQAGNTEAFF
TRBJ2-2 | TRBV5-1 | 18 | CASSLAWGQGANTGELFF
TRBJ2-7 | TRBV27 | 16 | CASSSTLAGVPYEQYF
TRBJ2-3 | TRBV27 | 20 | CASSHKPPREKSIRTDTQYF
TRBJ2-1 | TRBV7-2 | 13 | CASSSEIWGEQFF